The present T cell receptor beta chain was sequenced within a study of a mutant IDH1 vaccine in newly diagnosed glioma. Study details: Earlier therapy was either radiotherapy, temozolomide, or both, and most got both. Regarding the study as a whole: Pseudoprogression appeared independent of alterations in top peripheral clonotypes. It was around 93% of patients that developed vaccine-induced immune responses.

Profiled with immunoSEQ multiplex PCR; TCRdb holds only in-frame clones, not every one. The sample contains nearly 70,000 clones, more than 65% of which appear only once. As concerns this clone: Its target is not known.

The time point: baseline, week 1 (first vaccination visit). Treatment: pre-vaccination baseline after standard-of-care therapy. Trimming removed 0 bases from V and 6 bases from J, with 8 bases in between. The germline CDR1 and CDR2 sequences are SGHKS and YYEKEE (reference sequence). This CDR3 has 13 residues. The receptor was isolated from a man in his fifties or sixties with glioma. The chain employs TRBV5-5 and TRBJ2-3; D gene unclear. The source was PBMCs, collected from a glioma patient treated with radiotherapy, temozolomide or both. CDR3 sequence (DNA): TGTGCCAGCAGCTTGGTTACAGCTGATACGCAGTATTTT. It encodes CASSLVTADTQYF.